This TCR beta chain was profiled in a study of early T cells in non-severe SARS-CoV-2 infection. This clonotype was detected ten times or more. Its antigen is currently unknown. Attachment of unique molecular identifiers to individual cDNA molecules was performed. TCRdb re-derived calls from the 5' RACE reads in MiXCR, one entry per CDR3 protein. The sample consists of around 64,000 distinct CDR3 sequences, 12% of them appearing once. Findings and caveats of the study: Private and CD4 specificities were missed by VDJdb matching, which favored anti-spike CD8 responses.

The source material was whole blood. The clonotype was recovered from an adult who was a healthcare worker with PCR-confirmed SARS-CoV-2 infection or an uninfected control (not recorded which).

The CDR3 nucleotides read TGCAGTGCTAGAGATATTCGGGACAGGACCTTTTACGAGCAGTACTTC. Amino acids: CSARDIRDRTFYEQYF. The rearrangement joins TRBV20-1 to TRBJ2-7, with TRBD1 matching 8 bases. Losses at the gene ends were 0 bases for V and 4 bases for J; bases not matched to a gene: 11. There are 16 residues in the CDR3. The germline gives CDR1 DFQATT, CDR2 SNEGSKA (reference sequence).